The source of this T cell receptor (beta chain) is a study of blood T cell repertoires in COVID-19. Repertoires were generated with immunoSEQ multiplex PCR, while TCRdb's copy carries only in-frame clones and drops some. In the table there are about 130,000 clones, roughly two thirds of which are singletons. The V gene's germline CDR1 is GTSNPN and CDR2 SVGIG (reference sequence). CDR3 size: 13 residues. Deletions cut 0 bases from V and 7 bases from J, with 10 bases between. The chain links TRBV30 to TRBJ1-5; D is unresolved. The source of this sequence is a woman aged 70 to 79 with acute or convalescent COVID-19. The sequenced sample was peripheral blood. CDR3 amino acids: CAWSVQAGQPQHF. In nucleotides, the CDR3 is TGTGCCTGGAGTGTTCAGGCGGGGCAGCCCCAGCATTTT.